This T cell receptor beta chain was identified during a study of blood T cell repertoires in COVID-19. Across the study: Samples taken during acute and convalescent COVID-19 were collected in the United States, Italy and Spain. The cDNA or gDNA used as material had been derived from T cells, B-cell-depleted T cells, or PBMCs.

The CDR3 length is 15 residues. Per the germline V gene, CDR1 is KGHSH and CDR2 is LQKENI. The ends lost 0 bases at V and 5 bases at J; junction bases unmatched: 7. Methods used by the authors: Amplification from reference gene primers served as the basis for estimated nucleated cell counts. The repertoire was sequenced with immunoSEQ multiplex PCR; TCRdb's copy has only in-frame clones and lacks some. V and J calls and clone size are given by that table; D and trimming were obtained from the DNA. The top ten hold approximately 3.7% of the sample, which has about 38,000 clones, 85% to 95% seen once. This sequence was found in a human donor with active COVID-19. The donor label of this sample is uncertain. What was sequenced was peripheral blood. The chain is built from TRBV18 and TRBJ2-7; 7 bases are shared with TRBD1. CDR3 amino acids: CASSPPSGGPHEQYF. The CDR3 DNA follows: TGTGCCAGCTCACCACCGTCAGGGGGACCCCACGAGCAGTACTTC.